These T cell receptor beta chains were read from a single sample in a study of beta chain features in type 1 diabetes. The assay was immunoSEQ multiplex PCR, and TCRdb's table has in-frame clones only and misses some. This table has fewer than 350,000 clones, around 19% appearing once. Sequencing was done on a sample of naive CD4+ T cells from blood. The receptors here all came from a woman in her late teens or twenties in good health. Each CDR3 is given with its conserved first and last residue. The D gene is left open where the match is weak. A clone size is listed for some rows: how often the clone was seen (once, few, many), or a class if it is expanded.

j_call v_call d_call clone_size cdr3_aa cdr3_nt
TRBJ2-5 TRBV11-2 TRBD2 . CASSLGLIEKTQYF TGTGCCAGCAGCCTGGGACTAATTGAGAAGACCCAGTACTTC
TRBJ2-7 TRBV6-6 . . CASSYARGNEQYF TGTGCCAGCAGTTACGCGCGCGGAAACGAGCAGTACTTC
TRBJ2-7 TRBV7-2 . . CASSSGNYEQYF TGTGCCAGCAGCTCAGGTAACTACGAGCAGTACTTC
TRBJ2-6 TRBV7-2 . . CASTLTGWRTGANVLTF TGTGCCAGCACCCTGACGGGGTGGCGCACTGGGGCCAACGTCCTGACTTTC
TRBJ2-4 TRBV6-1 . . CASSERGAKNIQYF TGTGCCAGCAGTGAACGGGGGGCAAAAAACATTCAGTACTTC
TRBJ1-1 TRBV4-2 . . CASSQDGLTEAFF TGTGCCAGCAGCCAAGACGGACTGACTGAAGCTTTCTTT
TRBJ2-5 TRBV27 TRBD1 . CASTGTGTSRETQYF TGTGCCAGCACTGGGACAGGGACCTCCCGGGAGACCCAGTACTTC
TRBJ1-4 TRBV4-2 . . CASSQDTEKLFF TGTGCCAGCAGCCAAGATACAGAAAAACTGTTTTTT
TRBJ1-3 TRBV18 TRBD1 . CASSPGQAFSGNTIYF TGTGCCAGCTCCCCGGGACAGGCTTTCTCTGGAAACACCATATATTTT
TRBJ2-1 TRBV5-4 . . CASSPAPSPSYNEQFF TGTGCCAGCAGCCCCGCGCCGAGTCCCTCCTACAATGAGCAGTTCTTC
TRBJ1-4 TRBV23-1 . . CASSQSPEVGLGEKLFF TGCGCCAGCAGTCAATCACCTGAAGTGGGACTTGGTGAAAAACTGTTTTTT
TRBJ1-3 TRBV25-1 . . CASKSSGNTIYF TGTGCCAGCAAGAGCTCTGGAAACACCATATATTTT
TRBJ2-5 TRBV6-5 . . CASSRGGAVRETQYF TGTGCCAGCAGTAGGGGGGGGGCTGTTAGGGAGACCCAGTACTTC
TRBJ1-1 TRBV6-1 . . CASSRLTGRTEAFF TGTGCCAGCAGTCGGTTAACAGGTCGCACTGAAGCTTTCTTT
TRBJ2-1 TRBV6-1 TRBD2 . CASQGASGKYNEQFF TGTGCCTCCCAAGGTGCTAGCGGGAAATACAATGAGCAGTTCTTC
TRBJ2-4 TRBV9 . few CASSVGQGRLAENIQYF TGTGCCAGCAGCGTAGGTCAGGGAAGGCTCGCCGAAAACATTCAGTACTTC
TRBJ1-1 TRBV11-2 . . CASSGQPNTEAFF TGTGCCAGCTCGGGACAACCGAACACTGAAGCTTTCTTT
TRBJ2-1 TRBV9 . few CASSLGTSETGEQFF TGTGCCAGCAGCCTCGGGACTTCCGAGACCGGGGAGCAGTTCTTC
TRBJ1-5 TRBV5-6 TRBD1 few CASSLWQGAFYQPQHF TGTGCCAGCAGCTTGTGGCAGGGGGCCTTTTATCAGCCCCAGCATTTT
TRBJ2-5 TRBV6-5 . few CASSTTGVGGAQYF TGTGCCAGCAGTACCACAGGGGTGGGGGGTGCCCAGTACTTC
TRBJ2-1 TRBV4-1 . . CASSQDSKGYYNEQFF TGCGCCAGCAGCCAAGATTCCAAGGGGTACTACAATGAGCAGTTCTTC
TRBJ2-5 TRBV7-9 . few CASSLGVGSPQETQYF TGTGCCAGCAGCTTAGGAGTAGGGAGCCCACAAGAGACCCAGTACTTC
TRBJ2-5 TRBV7-9 . . CASSLGRSSVETQYF TGTGCCAGCAGCTTAGGGAGGAGTAGCGTGGAGACCCAGTACTTC
TRBJ1-2 TRBV5-4 . few CASRQGDYGYTF TGTGCCTCACGCCAGGGCGACTATGGCTACACCTTC